This TCR beta chain was sequenced during a study of T cells in localized non-small cell lung cancer. To note about this clone: What it binds is not known.

Study observations and caveats: Of the tissues analyzed, uninvolved adjacent lung showed maximal T cell clonality, greater than tumor. Without multi-region sequencing, intratumor heterogeneity could not be excluded. Greater blood T cell density accompanied longer overall survival. When the top 100 tumor clones were examined, a median around 58 of them also appeared in the adjacent lung, which was paired and uninvolved.

V lost 3 bases, J lost 3 bases, and 5 bases lay in between. Germline CDR1 is MRHNA and CDR2 is SNTAGT. CDR3 length equals 13 residues. The table came from immunoSEQ multiplex PCR; TCRdb's copy has only in-frame clones and leaves some out. The sample contains just under 20,000 clones, about 80% of which appear only once. This rearrangement joins TRBV6-4 to TRBJ2-2, with D perhaps matching TRBD1 or TRBD2 (5 bases each). This sample comprised peripheral blood, obtained before any cancer treatment. The receptor was isolated from a man between 40 and 75 years old with stage I lung adenocarcinoma. The CDR3 region has the DNA TGTGCCAGCAGTGAGGGGGACACCGGGGAGCTGTTTTTT. Translating gives CASSEGDTGELFF.